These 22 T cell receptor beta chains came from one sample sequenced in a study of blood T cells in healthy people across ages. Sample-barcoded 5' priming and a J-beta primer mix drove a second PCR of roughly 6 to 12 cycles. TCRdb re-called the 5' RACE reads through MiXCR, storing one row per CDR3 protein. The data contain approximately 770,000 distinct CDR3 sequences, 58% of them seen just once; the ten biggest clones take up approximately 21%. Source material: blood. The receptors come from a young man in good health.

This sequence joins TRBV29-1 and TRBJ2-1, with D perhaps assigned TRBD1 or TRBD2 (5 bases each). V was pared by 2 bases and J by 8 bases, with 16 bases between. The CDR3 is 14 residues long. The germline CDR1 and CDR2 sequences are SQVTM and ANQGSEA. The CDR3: CSVEPGLRRDEQFF. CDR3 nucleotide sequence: TGCAGCGTTGAACCGGGGCTCCGAAGGGATGAGCAGTTCTTC.

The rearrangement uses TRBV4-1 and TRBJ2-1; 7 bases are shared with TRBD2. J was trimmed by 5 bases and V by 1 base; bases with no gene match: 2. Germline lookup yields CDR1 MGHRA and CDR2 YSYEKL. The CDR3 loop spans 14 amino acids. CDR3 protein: CASSQAGGDNEQFF. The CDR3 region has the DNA TGCGCCAGCAGCCAAGCTGGGGGGGACAATGAGCAGTTCTTC.

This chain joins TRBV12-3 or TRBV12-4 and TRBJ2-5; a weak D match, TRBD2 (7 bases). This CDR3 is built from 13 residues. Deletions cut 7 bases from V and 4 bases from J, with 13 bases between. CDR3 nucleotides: TGTGCCAGCAATAACGGGGGGCGAGAGACCCAGTACTTC. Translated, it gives CASNNGGRETQYF.

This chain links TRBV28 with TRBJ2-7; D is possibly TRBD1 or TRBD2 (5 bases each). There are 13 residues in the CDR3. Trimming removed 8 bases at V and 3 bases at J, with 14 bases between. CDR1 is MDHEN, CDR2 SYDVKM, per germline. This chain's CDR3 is CASGWGSDYEQYF. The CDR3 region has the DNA TGTGCCAGCGGGTGGGGGTCCGACTACGAGCAGTACTTC. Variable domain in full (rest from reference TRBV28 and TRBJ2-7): DVKVTQSSRYLVKRTGEKVFLECVQDMDHENMFWYRQDPGLGLRLIYFSYDVKMKEKGDIPEGYSVSREKKERFSLILESASTNQTSMYLCASGWGSDYEQYFGPGTRLTVT.

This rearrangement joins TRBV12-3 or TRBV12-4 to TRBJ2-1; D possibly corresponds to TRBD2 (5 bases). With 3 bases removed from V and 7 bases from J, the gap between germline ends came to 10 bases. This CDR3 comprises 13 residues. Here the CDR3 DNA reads TGTGCCAGCAGTTTCCCTAGCCAGAATGAGCAGTTCTTC. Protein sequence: CASSFPSQNEQFF.

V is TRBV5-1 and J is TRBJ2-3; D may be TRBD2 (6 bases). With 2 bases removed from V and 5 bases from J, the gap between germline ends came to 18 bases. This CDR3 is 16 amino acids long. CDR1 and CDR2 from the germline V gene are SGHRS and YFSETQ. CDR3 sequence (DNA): TGCGCCAGCAGCTTAGGCCTTTTTAGCGGCCGAGATACGCAGTATTTT. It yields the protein CASSLGLFSGRDTQYF.

The CDR3 is CASSPHPPGQGPTEQYF. DNA for the CDR3: TGCGCCAGCAGTCCACACCCACCGGGACAGGGACCGACCGAGCAGTACTTC. The rearrangement joins TRBV5-1 to TRBJ2-7; 9 bases fit TRBD1. The V gene end was trimmed by 5 bases and the J gene end by 6 bases; junction bases not matched to a gene: 18. CDR1 is SGHRS and CDR2 is YFSETQ in the germline V gene. CDR3 length equals 17 residues. Variable domain in full (rest from reference TRBV5-1 and TRBJ2-7): KAGVTQTPRYLIKTRGQQVTLSCSPISGHRSVSWYQQTPGQGLQFLFEYFSETQRNKGNFPGRFSGRQFSNSRSEMNVSTLELGDSALYLCASSPHPPGQGPTEQYFGPGTRLTVT.

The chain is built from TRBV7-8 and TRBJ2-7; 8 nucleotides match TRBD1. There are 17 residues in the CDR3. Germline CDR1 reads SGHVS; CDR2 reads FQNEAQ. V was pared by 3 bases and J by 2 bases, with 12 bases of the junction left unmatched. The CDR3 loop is CASSFLPPRTGTYEQYF. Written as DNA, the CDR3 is TGTGCCAGCAGCTTTTTGCCCCCCAGGACAGGGACCTACGAGCAGTACTTC.

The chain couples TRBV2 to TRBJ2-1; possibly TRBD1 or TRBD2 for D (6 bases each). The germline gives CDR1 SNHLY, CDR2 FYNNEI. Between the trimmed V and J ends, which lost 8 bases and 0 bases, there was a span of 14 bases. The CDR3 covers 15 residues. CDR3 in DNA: TGTGCCAGCCAAGAGGGGGGCAGCTCCTACAATGAGCAGTTCTTC. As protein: CASQEGGSSYNEQFF.

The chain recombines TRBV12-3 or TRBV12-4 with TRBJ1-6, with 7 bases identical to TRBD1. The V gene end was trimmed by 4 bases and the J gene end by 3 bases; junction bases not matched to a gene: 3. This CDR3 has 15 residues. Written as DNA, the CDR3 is TGTGCCAGCAGTTCGACAGGGATCTATAATTCACCCCTCCACTTT. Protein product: CASSSTGIYNSPLHF.

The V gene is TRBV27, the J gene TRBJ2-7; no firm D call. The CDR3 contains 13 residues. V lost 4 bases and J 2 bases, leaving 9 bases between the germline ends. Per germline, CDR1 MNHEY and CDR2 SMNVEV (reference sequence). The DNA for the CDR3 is TGTGCCAGCAGTTCAGACCTTACCTACGAGCAGTACTTC. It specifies CASSSDLTYEQYF.

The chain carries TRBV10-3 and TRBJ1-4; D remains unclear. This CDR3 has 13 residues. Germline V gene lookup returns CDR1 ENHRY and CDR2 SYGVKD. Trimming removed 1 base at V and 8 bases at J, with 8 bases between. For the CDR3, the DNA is TGTGCCATCAGTGAGTTCCCCAAGGAAAAACTGTTTTTT. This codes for CAISEFPKEKLFF.

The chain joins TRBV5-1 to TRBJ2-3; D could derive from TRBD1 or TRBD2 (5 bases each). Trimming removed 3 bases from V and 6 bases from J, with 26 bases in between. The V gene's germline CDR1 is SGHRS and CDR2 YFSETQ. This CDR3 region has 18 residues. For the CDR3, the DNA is TGCGCCAGCAGCTGGGGCCGGGGTTTCGCGGTAGGAGCGGATACGCAGTATTTT. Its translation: CASSWGRGFAVGADTQYF.

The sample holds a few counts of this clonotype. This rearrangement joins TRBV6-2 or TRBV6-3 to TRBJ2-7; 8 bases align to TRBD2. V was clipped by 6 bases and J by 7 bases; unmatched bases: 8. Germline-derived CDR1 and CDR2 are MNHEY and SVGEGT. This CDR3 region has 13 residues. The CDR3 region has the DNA TGTGCCAGCAGGAGTAGCGGGGCTGCGGAGCAGTACTTC. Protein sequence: CASRSSGAAEQYF.

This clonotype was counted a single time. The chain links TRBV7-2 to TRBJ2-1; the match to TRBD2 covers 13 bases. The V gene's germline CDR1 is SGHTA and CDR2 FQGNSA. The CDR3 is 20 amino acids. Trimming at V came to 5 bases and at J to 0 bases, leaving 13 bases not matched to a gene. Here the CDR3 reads CASSQRLAGGLASSYNEQFF. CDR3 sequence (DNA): TGTGCCAGCAGCCAGAGACTAGCGGGGGGCCTCGCCAGCTCCTACAATGAGCAGTTCTTC.

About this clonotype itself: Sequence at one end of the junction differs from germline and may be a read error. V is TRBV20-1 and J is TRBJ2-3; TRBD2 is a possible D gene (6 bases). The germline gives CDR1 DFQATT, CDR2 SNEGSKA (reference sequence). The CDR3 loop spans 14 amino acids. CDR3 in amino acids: CSAGDGGSTDTQYF. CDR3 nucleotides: TGCAGTGCTGGAGACGGGGGTAGCACAGATACGCAGTATTTT.

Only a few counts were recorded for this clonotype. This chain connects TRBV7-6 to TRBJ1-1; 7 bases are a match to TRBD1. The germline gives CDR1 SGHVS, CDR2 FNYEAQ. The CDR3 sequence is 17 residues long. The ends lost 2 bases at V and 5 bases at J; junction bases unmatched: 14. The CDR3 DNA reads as TGTGCCAGCAGCTTAAAATTCCCATCAGGGGGGAAGACTGAAGCTTTCTTT. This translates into CASSLKFPSGGKTEAFF. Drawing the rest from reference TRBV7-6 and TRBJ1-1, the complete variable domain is GAGVSQSPRYKVTKRGQDVALRCDPISGHVSLYWYRQALGQGPEFLTYFNYEAQQDKSGLPNDRFSAERPEGSISTLTIQRTEQRDSAMYRCASSLKFPSGGKTEAFFGQGTRLTVV.

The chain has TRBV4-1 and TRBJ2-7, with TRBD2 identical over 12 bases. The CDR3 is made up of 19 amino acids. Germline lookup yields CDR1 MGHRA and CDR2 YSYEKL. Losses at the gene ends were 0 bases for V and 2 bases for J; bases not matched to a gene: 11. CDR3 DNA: TGCGCCAGCAGCCAAGAGGGCGGACTAGCGGGATCGACGGCCTACGAGCAGTACTTC. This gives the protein CASSQEGGLAGSTAYEQYF.

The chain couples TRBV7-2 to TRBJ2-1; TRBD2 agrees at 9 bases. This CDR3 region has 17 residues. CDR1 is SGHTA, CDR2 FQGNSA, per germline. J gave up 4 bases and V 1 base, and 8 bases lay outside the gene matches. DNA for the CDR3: TGTGCCAGCAGCTTAGAGGGCGGGGGGGCGGATTACAATGAGCAGTTCTTC. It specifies CASSLEGGGADYNEQFF. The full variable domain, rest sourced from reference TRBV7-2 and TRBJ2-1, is GAGVSQSPSNKVTEKGKDVELRCDPISGHTALYWYRQSLGQGLEFLIYFQGNSAPDKSGLPSDRFSAERTGGSVSTLTIQRTQQEDSAVYLCASSLEGGGADYNEQFFGPGTRLTVL.

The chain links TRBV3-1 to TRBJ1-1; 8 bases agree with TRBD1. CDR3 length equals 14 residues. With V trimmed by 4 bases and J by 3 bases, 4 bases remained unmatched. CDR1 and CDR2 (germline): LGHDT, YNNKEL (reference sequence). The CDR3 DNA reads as TGTGCCAGCAGCCGGCCAGGGGGCTACACTGAAGCTTTCTTT. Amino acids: CASSRPGGYTEAFF.

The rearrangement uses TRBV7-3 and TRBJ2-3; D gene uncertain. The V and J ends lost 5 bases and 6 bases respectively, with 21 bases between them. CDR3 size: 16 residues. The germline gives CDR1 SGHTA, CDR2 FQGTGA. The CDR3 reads CASSPFGARNTDTQYF. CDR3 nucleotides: TGTGCCAGCAGCCCCTTTGGTGCGCGAAACACCGATACGCAGTATTTT. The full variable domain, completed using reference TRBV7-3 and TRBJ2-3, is GAGVSQTPSNKVTEKGKYVELRCDPISGHTALYWYRQSLGQGPEFLIYFQGTGAADDSGLPNDRFFAVRPEGSVSTLKIQRTERGDSAVYLCASSPFGARNTDTQYFGPGTRLTVL.

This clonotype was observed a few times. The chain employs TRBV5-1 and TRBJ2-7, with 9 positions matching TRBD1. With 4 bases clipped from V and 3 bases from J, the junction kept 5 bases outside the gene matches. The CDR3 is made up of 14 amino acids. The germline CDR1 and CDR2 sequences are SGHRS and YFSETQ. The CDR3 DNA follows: TGCGCCAGCAGCACCAGGACAGGGGTCTACGAGCAGTACTTC. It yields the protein CASSTRTGVYEQYF.